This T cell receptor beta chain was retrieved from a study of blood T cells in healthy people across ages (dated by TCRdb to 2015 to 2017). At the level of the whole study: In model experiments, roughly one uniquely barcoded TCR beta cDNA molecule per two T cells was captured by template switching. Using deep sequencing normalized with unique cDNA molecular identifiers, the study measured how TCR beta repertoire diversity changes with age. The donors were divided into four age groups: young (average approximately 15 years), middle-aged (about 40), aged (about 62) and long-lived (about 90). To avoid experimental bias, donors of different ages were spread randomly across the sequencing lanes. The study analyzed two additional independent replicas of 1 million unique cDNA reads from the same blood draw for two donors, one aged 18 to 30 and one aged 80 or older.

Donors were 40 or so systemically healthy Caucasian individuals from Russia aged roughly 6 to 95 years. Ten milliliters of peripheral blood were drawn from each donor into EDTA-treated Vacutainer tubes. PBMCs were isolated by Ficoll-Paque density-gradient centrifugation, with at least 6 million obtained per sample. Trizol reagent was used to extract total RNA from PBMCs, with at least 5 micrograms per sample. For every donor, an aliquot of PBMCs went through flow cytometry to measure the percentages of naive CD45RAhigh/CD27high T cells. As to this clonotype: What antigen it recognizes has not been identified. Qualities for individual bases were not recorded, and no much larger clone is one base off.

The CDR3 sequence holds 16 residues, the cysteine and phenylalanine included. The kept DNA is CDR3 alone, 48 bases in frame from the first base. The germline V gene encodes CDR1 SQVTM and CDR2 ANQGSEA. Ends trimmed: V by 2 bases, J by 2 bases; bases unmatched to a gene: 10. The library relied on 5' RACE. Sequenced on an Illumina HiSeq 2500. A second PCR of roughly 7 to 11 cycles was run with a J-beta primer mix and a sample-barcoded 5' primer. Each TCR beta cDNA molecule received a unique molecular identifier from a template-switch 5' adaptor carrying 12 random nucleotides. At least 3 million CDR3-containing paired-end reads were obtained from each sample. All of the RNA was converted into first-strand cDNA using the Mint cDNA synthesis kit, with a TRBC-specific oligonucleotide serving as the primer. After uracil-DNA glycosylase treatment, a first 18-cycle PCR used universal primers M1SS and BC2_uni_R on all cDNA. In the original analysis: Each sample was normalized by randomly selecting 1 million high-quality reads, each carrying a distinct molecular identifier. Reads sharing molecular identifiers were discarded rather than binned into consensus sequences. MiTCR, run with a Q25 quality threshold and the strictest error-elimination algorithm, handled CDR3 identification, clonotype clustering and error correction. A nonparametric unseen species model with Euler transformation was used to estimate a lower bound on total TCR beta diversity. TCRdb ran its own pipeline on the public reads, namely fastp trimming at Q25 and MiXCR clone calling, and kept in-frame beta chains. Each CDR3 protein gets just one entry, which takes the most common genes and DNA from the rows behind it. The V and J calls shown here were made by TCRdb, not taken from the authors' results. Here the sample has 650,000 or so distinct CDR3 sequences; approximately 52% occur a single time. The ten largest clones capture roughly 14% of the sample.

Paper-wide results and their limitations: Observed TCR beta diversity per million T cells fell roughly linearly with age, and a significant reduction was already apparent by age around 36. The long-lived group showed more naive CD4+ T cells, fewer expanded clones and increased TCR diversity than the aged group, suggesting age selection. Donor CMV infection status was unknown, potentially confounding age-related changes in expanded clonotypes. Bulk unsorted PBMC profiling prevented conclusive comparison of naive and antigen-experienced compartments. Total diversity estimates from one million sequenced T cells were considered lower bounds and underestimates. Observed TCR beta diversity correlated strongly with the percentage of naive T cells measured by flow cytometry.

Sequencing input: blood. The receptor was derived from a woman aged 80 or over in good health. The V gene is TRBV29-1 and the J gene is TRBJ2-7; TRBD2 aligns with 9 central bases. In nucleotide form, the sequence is TGCAGCGTTGAAACGGGGGGAGCGGGGGGCGCCTACGAGCAGTACTTC. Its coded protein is CSVETGGAGGAYEQYF.